This TCR beta chain was captured in a study of T cells in Graves' hyperthyroidism and ophthalmopathy. Study-wide results and limits: The model foresaw ophthalmopathy a median 6.5 months prior to onset.

PBMCs came from 9 to 10 ml fresh peripheral blood. RNA transcripts served as the template for amplifying TCR beta CDR3 regions. RT-PCR in the first round (using the HTBI primer set) targeted the TCR CDR3. TCRdb recomputed calls from the multiplex PCR reads with MiXCR, one row per CDR3 protein. The sample consists of 450,000 to 650,000 distinct CDR3 sequences, more than 20% of them appearing once. About this clonotype: Antigen unknown.

The sample was blood. The receptor was derived from a young man with Graves' hyperthyroidism.

The CDR3 DNA sequence: TGTGCCAGCAGTTGGACACGGATTAACTATGGCTACACCTTC. Residues: CASSWTRINYGYTF. The J gene is TRBJ1-2, the V gene TRBV6-5; a weak D match, TRBD1 (5 bases). Per the germline V gene, CDR1 is MNHEY and CDR2 is SVGAGI. CDR3 size: 14 residues. Trimming left V 4 bases short and J 1 base short, with 10 bases between.